The 3 T cell receptor beta chains presented below share a single source sample, sequenced in a study of cytomegalovirus exposure and HLA in healthy donors. The primer mix had 60 Vbeta and 13 Jbeta primers. TCRdb's table, derived via immunoSEQ multiplex PCR, lists solely in-frame clones and lacks some. This sample yields 150,000 to 200,000 clones, of which 75% to 90% are seen a single time; 6% to 7.5% belongs to the top ten. Material for sequencing was PBMCs. The receptors originated from a young man in good health and CMV-seropositive.

J is TRBJ2-4 and V is TRBV2; no reliable D call. Per germline, CDR1 SNHLY and CDR2 FYNNEI. The V end lost 7 bases, the J end lost 0 bases, and 10 bases lay between the germline ends. The CDR3 has 14 residues. CDR3 sequence: CASTSSLAKNIQYF. CDR3 coding DNA: TGTGCCAGCACTTCCTCCCTAGCCAAAAACATTCAGTACTTC. Using reference TRBV2 and TRBJ2-4 for the parts outside the CDR3, the full variable domain is EPEVTQTPSHQVTQMGQEVILRCVPISNHLYFYWYRQILGQKVEFLVSFYNNEISEKSEIFDDQFSVERPDGSNFTLKIRSTKLEDSAMYFCASTSSLAKNIQYFGAGTRLSVL.

V and J are TRBV11-1 and TRBJ2-3; 7 bases agree with TRBD2. V lost 1 base to trimming and J lost 3 bases; unmatched junction nucleotides: 4. Germline V gene data show CDR1 as SGHAT and CDR2 as FQDESV (reference sequence). This CDR3 has 15 amino acids. The CDR3 region has the DNA TGTGCCAGCAGCTTAGGCAGCGGGAAGACAGATACGCAGTATTTT. Translation: CASSLGSGKTDTQYF.

This clone has only one observation. This sequence joins TRBV27 and TRBJ1-2; TRBD1 agrees at 8 bases. The ends lost 6 bases at V and 7 bases at J; junction bases unmatched: 7. This CDR3 has 13 residues. Germline loops: CDR1 MNHEY, CDR2 SMNVEV (reference sequence). CDR3 protein: CASSETGEAGYTF. The CDR3, as DNA: TGTGCCAGCAGCGAGACAGGGGAGGCTGGCTACACCTTC.